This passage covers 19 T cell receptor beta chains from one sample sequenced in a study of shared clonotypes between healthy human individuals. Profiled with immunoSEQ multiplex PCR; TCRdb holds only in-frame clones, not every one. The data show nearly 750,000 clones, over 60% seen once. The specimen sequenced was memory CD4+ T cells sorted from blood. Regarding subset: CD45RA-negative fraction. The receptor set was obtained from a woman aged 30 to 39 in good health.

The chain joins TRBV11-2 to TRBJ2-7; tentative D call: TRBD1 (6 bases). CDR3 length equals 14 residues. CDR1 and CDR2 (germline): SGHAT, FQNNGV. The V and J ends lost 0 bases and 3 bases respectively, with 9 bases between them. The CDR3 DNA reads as TGTGCCAGCAGCTTAGATGGGGGCGGCTACGAGCAGTACTTC. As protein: CASSLDGGGYEQYF.

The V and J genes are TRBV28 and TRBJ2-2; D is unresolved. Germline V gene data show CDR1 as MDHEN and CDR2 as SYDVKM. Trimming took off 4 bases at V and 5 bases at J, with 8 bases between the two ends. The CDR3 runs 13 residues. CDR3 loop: CASSSQRTGELFF. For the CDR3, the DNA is TGTGCCAGCAGTTCCCAAAGAACCGGGGAGCTGTTTTTT.

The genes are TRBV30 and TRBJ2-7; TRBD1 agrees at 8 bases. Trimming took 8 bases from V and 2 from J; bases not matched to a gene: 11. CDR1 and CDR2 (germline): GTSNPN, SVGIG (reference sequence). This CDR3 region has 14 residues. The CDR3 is CAVINRDRTYEQYF. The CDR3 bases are TGTGCCGTAATAAACCGGGACAGGACCTACGAGCAGTACTTC.

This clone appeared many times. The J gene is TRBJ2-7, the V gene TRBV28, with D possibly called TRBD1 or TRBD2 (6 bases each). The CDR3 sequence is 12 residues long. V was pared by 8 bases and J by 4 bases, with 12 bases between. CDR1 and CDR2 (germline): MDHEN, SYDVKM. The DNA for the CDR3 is TGTGCCAGCCAAACGGGGGCATACGAGCAGTACTTC. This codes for CASQTGAYEQYF.

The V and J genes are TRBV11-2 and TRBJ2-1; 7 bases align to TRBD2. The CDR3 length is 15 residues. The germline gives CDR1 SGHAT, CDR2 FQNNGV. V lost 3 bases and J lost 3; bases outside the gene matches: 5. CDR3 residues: CASSLGSGLYNEQFF. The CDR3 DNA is TGTGCCAGCAGCTTGGGTAGCGGGCTCTACAATGAGCAGTTCTTC.

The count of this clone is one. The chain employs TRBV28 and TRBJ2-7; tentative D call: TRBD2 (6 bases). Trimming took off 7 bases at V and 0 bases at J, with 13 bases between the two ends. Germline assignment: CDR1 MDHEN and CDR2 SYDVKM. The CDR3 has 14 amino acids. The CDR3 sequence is CASTGAGSSYEQYF. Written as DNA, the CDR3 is TGTGCCAGCACCGGGGCGGGAAGCTCCTACGAGCAGTACTTC.

This CDR3 reads CASLHHSDNEQFF. The DNA for the CDR3 is TGTGCCAGCCTACACCATTCCGACAATGAGCAGTTCTTC. The rearrangement uses TRBV21-1 and TRBJ2-1. TRBV21-1 is a pseudogene segment. The CDR3 runs to 13 residues.

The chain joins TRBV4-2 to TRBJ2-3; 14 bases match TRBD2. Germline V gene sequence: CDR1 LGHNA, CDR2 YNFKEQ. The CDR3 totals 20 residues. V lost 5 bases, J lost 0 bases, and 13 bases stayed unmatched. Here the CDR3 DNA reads TGTGCCAGCAGCAGCGACCCGGGACTAGCGGGAGTGGGGAGCACAGATACGCAGTATTTT. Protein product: CASSSDPGLAGVGSTDTQYF.

CDR3 nucleotides: TGTGCCAGCAGTTCCCCCCAGGGGGTGCGTGAAAAACTGTTTTTT. This sequence encodes CASSSPQGVREKLFF. V and J are TRBV28 and TRBJ1-4; 7 bases fit TRBD1. There are 15 residues in the CDR3. The V gene end was trimmed by 4 bases and the J gene end by 7 bases; junction bases not matched to a gene: 9. CDR1 and CDR2 from the germline V gene are MDHEN and SYDVKM.

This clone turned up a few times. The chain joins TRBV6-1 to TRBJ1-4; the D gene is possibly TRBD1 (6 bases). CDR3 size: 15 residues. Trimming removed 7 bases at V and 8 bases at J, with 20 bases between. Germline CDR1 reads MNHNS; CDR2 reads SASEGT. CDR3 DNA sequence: TGTGCCAGCACCCCTCGGGGAGGGGGTGGGGAAAAACTGTTTTTT. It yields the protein CASTPRGGGGEKLFF.

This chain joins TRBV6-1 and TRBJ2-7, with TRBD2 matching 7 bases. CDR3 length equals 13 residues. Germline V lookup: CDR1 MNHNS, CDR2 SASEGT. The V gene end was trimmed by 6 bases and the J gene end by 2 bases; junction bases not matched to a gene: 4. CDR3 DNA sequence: TGTGCCAGCAGGGGGGAGGGCCCCTACGAGCAGTACTTC. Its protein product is CASRGEGPYEQYF.

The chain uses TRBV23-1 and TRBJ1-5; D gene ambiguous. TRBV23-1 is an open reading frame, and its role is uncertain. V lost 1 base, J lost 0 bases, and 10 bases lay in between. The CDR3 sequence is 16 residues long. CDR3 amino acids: CASSQFGRYSNQPQHF. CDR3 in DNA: TGCGCCAGCAGTCAATTTGGCAGATATAGCAATCAGCCCCAGCATTTT.

The CDR3 reads CASIPKTGRGFGYTF. DNA of the CDR3: TGTGCCAGTATCCCTAAGACGGGCAGGGGGTTCGGCTACACCTTC. The chain links TRBV19 to TRBJ1-2, with 7 positions matching TRBD1. The CDR3 runs to 15 residues. CDR1 and CDR2 from the germline V gene are LNHDA and SQIVND (reference sequence). V trimming: 7 bases; J trimming: 8 bases; junction bases outside the gene matches: 16.

CDR3 region: CASSEGIHYGYTF. The CDR3 region has the DNA TGTGCCAGCAGTGAAGGCATCCACTATGGCTACACCTTC. The genes are TRBV6-1 and TRBJ1-2; D remains ambiguous. Deletions cut 1 base from V and 3 bases from J, with 6 bases between. CDR3 length: 13 amino acids. Germline V CDR1 and CDR2: MNHNS, SASEGT.

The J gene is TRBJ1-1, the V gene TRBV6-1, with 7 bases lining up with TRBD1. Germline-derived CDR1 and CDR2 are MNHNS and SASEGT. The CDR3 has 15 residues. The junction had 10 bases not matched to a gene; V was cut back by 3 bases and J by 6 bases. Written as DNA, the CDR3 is TGTGCCAGCAGTGATAGAGGGACAGCCGCGTCTGAAGCTTTCTTT. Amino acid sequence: CASSDRGTAASEAFF.

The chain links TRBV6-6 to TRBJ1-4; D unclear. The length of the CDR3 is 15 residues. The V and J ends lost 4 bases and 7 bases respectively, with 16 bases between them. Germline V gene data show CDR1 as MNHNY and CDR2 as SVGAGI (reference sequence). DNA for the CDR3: TGTGCCAGCAGTTCCGTCGACGGATTTGTTGAAAAACTGTTTTTT. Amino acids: CASSSVDGFVEKLFF.

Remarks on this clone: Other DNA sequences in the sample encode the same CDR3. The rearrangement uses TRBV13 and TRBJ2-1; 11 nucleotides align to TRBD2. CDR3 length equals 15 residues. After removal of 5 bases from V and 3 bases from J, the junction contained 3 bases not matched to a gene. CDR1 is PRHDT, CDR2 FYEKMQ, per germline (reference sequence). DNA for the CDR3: TGTGCCAGCAGCCCCGGACTAGCGGGCTACAATGAGCAGTTCTTC. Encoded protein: CASSPGLAGYNEQFF.

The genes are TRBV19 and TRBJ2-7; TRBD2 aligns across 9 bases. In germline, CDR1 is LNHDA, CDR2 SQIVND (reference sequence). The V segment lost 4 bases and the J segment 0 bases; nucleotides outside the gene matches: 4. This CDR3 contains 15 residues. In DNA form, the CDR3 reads TGTGCCAGTAGTAGAGCGGGAGGCCTCTCCTACGAGCAGTACTTC. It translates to CASSRAGGLSYEQYF.

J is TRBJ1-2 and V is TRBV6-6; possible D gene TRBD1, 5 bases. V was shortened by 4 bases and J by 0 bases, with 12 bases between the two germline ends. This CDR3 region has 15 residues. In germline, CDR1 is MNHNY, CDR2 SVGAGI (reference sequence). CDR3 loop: CASSSRQIANYGYTF. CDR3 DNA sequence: TGTGCCAGCAGTTCAAGACAGATAGCTAACTATGGCTACACCTTC.